This T cell receptor beta chain comes out of a study of T cell repertoires in cytomegalovirus infection. Across the study: Epitope selection comprised recently identified HLA-C-restricted CMV epitopes and well-studied HLA-B-restricted CMV epitopes. Shared public TCR beta signatures pointed to both CMV infection and a matching HLA type.

Details on this clonotype: What it recognizes is unknown.

Study results and caveats: The response measured ex vivo was dominated by TCR beta clonotypes (HLA-C-restricted and CMV-specific). Summed frequency of shared TCR beta families picked out CMV carriers who also had the relevant HLA.

This CDR3 region has 13 residues. Between the trimmed V and J ends, which lost 4 bases and 0 bases, there was a span of 6 bases. Germline V lookup: CDR1 SGHRS, CDR2 YFSETQ. MiXCR was run by TCRdb on the reads, yielding one entry per CDR3 protein. The sample lists around 19,000 distinct CDR3 sequences, approximately 39% occurring once. This clonotype was sampled from a human donor in good health (CMV status not recorded). Some clones in this sample may be carry-over from other donors' samples. The material sequenced was CD8+ T cells from cultured PBMCs, taken from culture after CMV antigen stimulation. This chain links TRBV5-1 with TRBJ2-3, with D possibly being TRBD1 (5 bases). DNA of the CDR3: TGCGCCAGCAGCCGACAGAGCACAGATACGCAGTATTTT. This codes for CASSRQSTDTQYF.